This T cell receptor beta chain was identified in a study of blood T cell repertoires in COVID-19. Study-level information: Samples taken during acute and convalescent COVID-19 were collected in the United States, Italy and Spain.

In the authors' workflow: It was from reference gene primer amplification that nucleated cell counts were estimated. Repertoires were generated with immunoSEQ multiplex PCR, while TCRdb's copy carries only in-frame clones and drops some. For V, J and clone size, that table is used; D and trimming come from the DNA. Seen here are 250,000 to 300,000 clones, 82% observed once, and the top ten hold less than 5.5%. Contact with a PCR-confirmed or clinician-diagnosed COVID-19 case occurred within 2 weeks of entry. The CDR3 has 13 residues. Germline CDR1 and CDR2: LGHNA and YNFKEQ. The V end lost 0 bases, the J end lost 16 bases, and 13 bases lay between the germline ends.

This clonotype was sampled from a man aged 40-49 years who had been exposed to COVID-19. The V call is TRBV4-2, the J call TRBJ1-6; no definite D call. Sequencing was done on a sample of PBMCs or T cells enriched from blood (not recorded which). Here the CDR3 DNA reads TGTGCCAGCAGCCAAGACGGGAGTCCGGCGCTCCACTTT. It specifies CASSQDGSPALHF.